This T cell receptor (beta chain) was documented in a study of graft-versus-host responses after intestinal transplantation. Method: immunoSEQ multiplex PCR; TCRdb's copy keeps in-frame clones and lacks some. In the table there are around 90,000 clones, about 94% of which are singletons. The CDR3 covers 14 residues. Germline assignment: CDR1 MNHNS and CDR2 SASEGT. V lost 6 bases, J lost 8 bases, and 12 bases stayed unmatched. Study-level results: The study found high graft-versus-host to host-versus-graft clonal ratios in allografts of patients with graft-donor T cell macrochimerism. GvH clones occurred in recipient marrow; some first appeared in ileum or blood.

Regarding this clone: The target antigen is unknown.

Sequenced material: unstimulated CD4+ T cells sorted from spleen or lymph node cells, taken before transplant. V and J are TRBV6-1 and TRBJ1-1, with 7 bases aligning to TRBD1. The sequence was obtained from a human donor who was the organ donor for an intestinal transplant. CDR3 in amino acids: CASRVTDRAREAFF. CDR3 coding DNA: TGTGCCAGCAGGGTTACCGACAGGGCTCGGGAAGCTTTCTTT.